The entry below describes one T cell receptor beta chain. It has no known antigen specificity. Within one base of it there is no much larger clone, and no base qualities were kept. Enrolling through a virtual design, the prospective study's participants ranged in age from about 18 to 89 years and lived across about two dozen United States geographic areas. In the prospective study, cohorts were assigned on the basis of participant-reported clinical history obtained from a screening survey and a study questionnaire. Recovered participants in ImmuneRACE Cohort 3 were defined by two consecutive negative NP/OP PCR tests, clearance by a healthcare professional, or resolution of symptoms. Each participant in the prospective study had whole blood, serum and a nasopharyngeal or oropharyngeal swab collected by mobile phlebotomists. Participants in the prospective study had the option to provide additional blood draws and questionnaires over an approximately 2-month period. Before DNA extraction, blood samples from the prospective study were shipped at room temperature or frozen.

The data were obtained in a study of blood T cell repertoires in COVID-19 (dated by TCRdb to 2020 to 2021). A note on the overall study: The collaborator samples originated in the United States, Italy and Spain and spanned the acute and convalescent phases of COVID-19. The material from the prospective study consisted of cDNA or gDNA derived from T cells, B-cell-depleted T cells, or PBMCs. Subjects who had been exposed to COVID-19, were actively infected with it, or had recovered from it provided the deeply sampled blood TCRbeta repertoires that made up the dataset. The repertoires were released in a freely available public database meant as a resource for research on the immune response to SARS-CoV-2. The samples were drawn from the first 160 participants of the ongoing ImmuneRACE study and from some 1,300 subjects provided by 6 global collaborators. Nearly every sample came with metadata listing a de-identified subject ID, COVID-19 status, age in years and sex. HLA class I and class II types, where available, came from metadata supplied by the sample provider rather than from assay-based typing. What the study reported, not specific to this receptor: The amount of clinical and demographic metadata varied by source and participant and was provided uncurated.

TCRbeta CDR3 regions were amplified from genomic DNA using the immunoSEQ Assay, a bias-controlled multiplex PCR. The study's own analysis went as follows. The number of nucleated cells in each sample was estimated from the amplification of reference gene primers within the assay. To quantify the absolute abundance of each unique TCRbeta CDR3 rearrangement, sequence reads were collapsed and filtered. For each sample, productive Simpson clonality was calculated as the square root of Simpson's diversity index over productive rearrangements. Sourced from immuneACCESS, this table was stored by TCRdb with only in-frame sequences that have V and J called. A share of the clones is absent; for the studies checked, an unresolved V gene accounts for under half, and the remainder has no known explanation. That table supplies the V and J calls and clone size; D and trimming were determined from the DNA. For this sample the table gives about 400,000 clones, of which about 90% were detected only once. Just under 3% of the sample is taken by the ten largest.

The junction carries 7 bases between V and J, which are trimmed by 4 bases and 6 bases respectively. Spanning cysteine to phenylalanine, the CDR3 consists of 13 amino acids. The sequence is cut down to CDR3 DNA, 39 bases in frame from base 1. Sequences SEHNR (CDR1) and FQNEAQ (CDR2) are obtained from the germline V gene (reference sequence). The sequence joins TRBV7-9 to TRBJ1-6, with no confident D gene call. The material sequenced was PBMCs or T cells enriched from blood (not recorded which). This TCR was recovered from a woman in her twenties or thirties who had recovered from COVID-19. The DNA sequence reads TGTGCCAGCAGCTCTCGGTTTAATTCACCCCTCCACTTT. Its translation is CASSSRFNSPLHF.